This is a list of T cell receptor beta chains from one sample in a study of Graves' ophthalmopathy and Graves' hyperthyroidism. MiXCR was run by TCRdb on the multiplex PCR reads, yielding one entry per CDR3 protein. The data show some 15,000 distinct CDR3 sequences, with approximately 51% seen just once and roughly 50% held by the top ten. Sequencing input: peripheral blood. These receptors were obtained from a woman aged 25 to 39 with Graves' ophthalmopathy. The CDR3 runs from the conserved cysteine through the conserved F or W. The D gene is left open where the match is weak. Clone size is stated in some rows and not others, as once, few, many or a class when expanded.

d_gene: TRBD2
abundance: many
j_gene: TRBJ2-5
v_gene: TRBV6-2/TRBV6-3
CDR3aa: CATNNRPSGLEETQYF
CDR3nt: TGTGCCACCAACAACAGGCCTAGCGGGTTAGAAGAGACCCAGTACTTC

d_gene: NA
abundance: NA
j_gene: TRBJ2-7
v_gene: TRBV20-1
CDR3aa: CSAPPMTGRNEQYF
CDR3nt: TGCAGTGCACCCCCCATGACAGGTAGAAACGAGCAGTACTTC

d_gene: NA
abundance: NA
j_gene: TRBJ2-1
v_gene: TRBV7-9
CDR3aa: CASSSPLDFRINEQSF
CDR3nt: TGTGCCAGCAGCTCCCCCCTAGATTTCCGCATCAATGAGCAGTCCTTC

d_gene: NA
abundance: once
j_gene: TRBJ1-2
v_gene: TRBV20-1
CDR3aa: CSASSVGNRVTYGYTF
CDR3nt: TGCAGTGCTAGTTCTGTTGGGAACAGGGTGACCTATGGCTACACCTTC

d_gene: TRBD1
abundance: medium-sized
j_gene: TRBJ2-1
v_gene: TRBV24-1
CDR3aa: CATSDAGTGGLSEQFF
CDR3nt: TGTGCCACCAGTGACGCCGGGACAGGGGGCTTGAGTGAGCAGTTCTTC

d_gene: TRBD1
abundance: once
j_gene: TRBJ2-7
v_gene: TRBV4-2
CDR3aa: CASSQATGGSYAQYF
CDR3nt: TGTGCCAGCAGCCAAGCGACAGGGGGCAGCTACGCGCAGTACTTC

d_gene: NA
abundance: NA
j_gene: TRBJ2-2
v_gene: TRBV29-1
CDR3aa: CSVDKSNTGELFF
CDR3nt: TGCAGCGTTGACAAGTCGAACACCGGGGAGCTGTTTTTT

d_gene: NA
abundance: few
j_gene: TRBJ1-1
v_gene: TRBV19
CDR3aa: CASGKGGRTEAFF
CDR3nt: TGTGCCAGTGGCAAGGGGGGAAGAACTGAAGCTTTCTTT

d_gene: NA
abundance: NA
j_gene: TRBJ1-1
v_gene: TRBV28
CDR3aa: CASTAVREAFF
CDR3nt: TGTGCCAGCACCGCAGTGCGTGAAGCTTTCTTT

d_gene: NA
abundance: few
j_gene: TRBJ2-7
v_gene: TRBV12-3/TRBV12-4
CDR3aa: CASSKEGAYEQYF
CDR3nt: TGTGCCAGCAGTAAGGAGGGTGCCTACGAGCAGTACTTC

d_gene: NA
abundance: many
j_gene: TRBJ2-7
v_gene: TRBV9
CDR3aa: CASSVVGGTDEQYF
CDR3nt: TGTGCCAGCAGCGTAGTAGGCGGGACCGACGAGCAGTACTTC

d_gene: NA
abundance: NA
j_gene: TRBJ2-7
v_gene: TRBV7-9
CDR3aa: CASSAQQGLGEQYF
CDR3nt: TGTGCCAGCAGCGCTCAACAGGGTCTGGGGGAGCAGTACTTC

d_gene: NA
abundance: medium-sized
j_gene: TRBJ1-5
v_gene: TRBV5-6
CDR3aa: CASSFRDTNQPQHF
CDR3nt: TGTGCCAGCAGCTTCCGGGACACAAATCAGCCCCAGCATTTT

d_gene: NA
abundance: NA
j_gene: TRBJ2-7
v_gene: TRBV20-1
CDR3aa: CSAPDQTGIGYEQYF
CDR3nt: TGCAGTGCCCCAGACCAAACAGGGATAGGGTACGAGCAGTACTTC

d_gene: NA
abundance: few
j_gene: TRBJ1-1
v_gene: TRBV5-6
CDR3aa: CASSFLDAEAFF
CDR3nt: TGTGCCAGCAGCTTCTTAGACGCTGAAGCTTTCTTT

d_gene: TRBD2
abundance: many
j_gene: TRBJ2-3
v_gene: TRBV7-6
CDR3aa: CASSLRTSLAGLQDTQYF
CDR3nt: TGTGCCAGCAGCCTCCGCACGTCACTAGCGGGGCTTCAAGATACGCAGTATTTT

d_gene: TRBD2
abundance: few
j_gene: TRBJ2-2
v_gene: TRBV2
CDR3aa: CASSEVAGAGELFF
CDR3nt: TGTGCCAGCAGTGAAGTAGCGGGAGCCGGGGAGCTGTTTTTT

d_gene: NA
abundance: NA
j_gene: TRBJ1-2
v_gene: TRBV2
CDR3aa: CASSPDGGQGYGYAF
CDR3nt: TGTGCCAGCAGCCCTGACGGGGGTCAGGGCTATGGCTACGCCTTC

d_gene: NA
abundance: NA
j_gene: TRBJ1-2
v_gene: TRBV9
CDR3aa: CASSVGSSNYGYTF
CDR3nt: TGTGCCAGCAGCGTAGGTAGCAGTAACTATGGCTACACCTTC

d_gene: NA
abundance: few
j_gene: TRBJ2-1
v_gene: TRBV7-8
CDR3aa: CASSLVGGLYNEQFF
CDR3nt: TGTGCCAGCAGCTTAGTAGGGGGATTGTACAATGAGCAGTTCTTC